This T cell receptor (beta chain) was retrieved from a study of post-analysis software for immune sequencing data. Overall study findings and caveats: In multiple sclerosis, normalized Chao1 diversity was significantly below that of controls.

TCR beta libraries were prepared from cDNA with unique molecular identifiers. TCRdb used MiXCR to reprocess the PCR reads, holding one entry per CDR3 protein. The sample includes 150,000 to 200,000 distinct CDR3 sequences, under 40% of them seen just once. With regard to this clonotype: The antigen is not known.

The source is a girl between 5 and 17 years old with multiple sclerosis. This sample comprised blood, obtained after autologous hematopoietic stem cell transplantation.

CDR3 protein: CASMDRTNYGYTF. CDR3 in DNA: TGTGCCAGCATGGACAGGACTAACTATGGCTACACCTTC. The chain combines TRBV6-2 or TRBV6-3 with TRBJ1-2, with 7 bases aligning to TRBD1. The length of the CDR3 is 13 residues. The germline CDR1 and CDR2 sequences are MNHEY and SVGEGT. J lost 0 bases, V lost 7 bases, and 2 bases had no gene match.